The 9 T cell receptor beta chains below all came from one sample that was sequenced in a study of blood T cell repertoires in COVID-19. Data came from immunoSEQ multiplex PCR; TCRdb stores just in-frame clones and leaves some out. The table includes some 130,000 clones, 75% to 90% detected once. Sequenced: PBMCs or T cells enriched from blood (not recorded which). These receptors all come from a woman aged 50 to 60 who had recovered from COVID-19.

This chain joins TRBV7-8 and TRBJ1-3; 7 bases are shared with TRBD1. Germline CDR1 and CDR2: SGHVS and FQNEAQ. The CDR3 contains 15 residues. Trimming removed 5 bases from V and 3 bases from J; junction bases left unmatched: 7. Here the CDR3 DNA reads TGTGCCAGCAGCCTACAGGGGCAGGTTGGAAACACCATATATTTT. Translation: CASSLQGQVGNTIYF.

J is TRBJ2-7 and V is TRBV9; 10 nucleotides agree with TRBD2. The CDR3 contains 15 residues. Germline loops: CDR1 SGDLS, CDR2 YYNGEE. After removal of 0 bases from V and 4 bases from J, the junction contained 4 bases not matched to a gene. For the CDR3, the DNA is TGTGCCAGCAGCGTAGAGGCTAGCGGGGGTTACGAGCAGTACTTC. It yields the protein CASSVEASGGYEQYF.

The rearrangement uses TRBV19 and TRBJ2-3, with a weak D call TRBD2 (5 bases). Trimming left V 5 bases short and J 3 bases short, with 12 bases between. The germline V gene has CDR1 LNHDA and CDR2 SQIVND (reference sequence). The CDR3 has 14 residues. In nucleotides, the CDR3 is TGTGCCAGTAGTTCCAGCGGAGCAACAGATACGCAGTATTTT. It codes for CASSSSGATDTQYF.

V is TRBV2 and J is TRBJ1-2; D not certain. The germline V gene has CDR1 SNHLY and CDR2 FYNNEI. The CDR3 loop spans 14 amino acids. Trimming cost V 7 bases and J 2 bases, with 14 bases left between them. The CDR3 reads CASTESGWNYGYTF. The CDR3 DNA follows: TGTGCCAGCACCGAGAGCGGGTGGAACTATGGCTACACCTTC.

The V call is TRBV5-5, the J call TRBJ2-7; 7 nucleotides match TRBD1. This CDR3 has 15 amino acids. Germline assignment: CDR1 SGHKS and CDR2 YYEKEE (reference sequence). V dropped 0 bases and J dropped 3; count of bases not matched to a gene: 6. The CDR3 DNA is TGTGCCAGCAGCTTGGCCCCGGGACAGATCTACGAGCAGTACTTC. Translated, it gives CASSLAPGQIYEQYF.

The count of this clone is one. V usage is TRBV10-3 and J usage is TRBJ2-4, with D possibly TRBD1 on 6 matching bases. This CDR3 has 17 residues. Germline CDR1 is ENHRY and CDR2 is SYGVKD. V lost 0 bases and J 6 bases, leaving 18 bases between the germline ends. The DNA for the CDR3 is TGTGCCATCAGTGAGTCAGGGGGTTCTACCGGAGGAAACATTCAGTACTTC. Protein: CAISESGGSTGGNIQYF.

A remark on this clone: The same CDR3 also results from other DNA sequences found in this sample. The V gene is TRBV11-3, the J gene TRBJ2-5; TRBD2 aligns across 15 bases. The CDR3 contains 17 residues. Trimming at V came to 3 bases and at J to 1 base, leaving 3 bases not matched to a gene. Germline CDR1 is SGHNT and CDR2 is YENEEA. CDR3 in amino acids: CASSLGTSGGTQETQYF. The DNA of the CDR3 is TGTGCCAGCAGCTTGGGGACTAGCGGGGGGACCCAAGAGACCCAGTACTTC.

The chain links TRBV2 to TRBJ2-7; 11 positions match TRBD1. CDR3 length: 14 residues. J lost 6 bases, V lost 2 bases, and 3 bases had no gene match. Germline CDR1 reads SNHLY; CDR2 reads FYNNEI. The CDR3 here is CASSELGQGGEQYF. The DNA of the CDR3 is TGTGCCAGCAGTGAATTGGGACAGGGGGGCGAGCAGTACTTC.

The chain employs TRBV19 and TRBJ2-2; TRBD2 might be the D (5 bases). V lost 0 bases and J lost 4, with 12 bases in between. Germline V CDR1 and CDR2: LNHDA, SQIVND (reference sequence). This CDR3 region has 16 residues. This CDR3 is CASSIEAQRTTGELFF. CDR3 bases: TGTGCCAGTAGTATAGAGGCCCAGCGGACCACCGGGGAGCTGTTTTTT.